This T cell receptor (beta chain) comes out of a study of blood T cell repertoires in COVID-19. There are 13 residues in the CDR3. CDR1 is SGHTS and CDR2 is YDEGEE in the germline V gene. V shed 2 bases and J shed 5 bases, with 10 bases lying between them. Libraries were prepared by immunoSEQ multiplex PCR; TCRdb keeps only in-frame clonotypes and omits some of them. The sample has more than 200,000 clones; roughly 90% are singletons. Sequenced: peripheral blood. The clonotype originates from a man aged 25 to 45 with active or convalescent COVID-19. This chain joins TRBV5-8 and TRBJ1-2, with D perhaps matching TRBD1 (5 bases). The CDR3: CASSFGTDYGYTF. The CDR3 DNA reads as TGTGCCAGCAGCTTCGGGACTGATTATGGCTACACCTTC.